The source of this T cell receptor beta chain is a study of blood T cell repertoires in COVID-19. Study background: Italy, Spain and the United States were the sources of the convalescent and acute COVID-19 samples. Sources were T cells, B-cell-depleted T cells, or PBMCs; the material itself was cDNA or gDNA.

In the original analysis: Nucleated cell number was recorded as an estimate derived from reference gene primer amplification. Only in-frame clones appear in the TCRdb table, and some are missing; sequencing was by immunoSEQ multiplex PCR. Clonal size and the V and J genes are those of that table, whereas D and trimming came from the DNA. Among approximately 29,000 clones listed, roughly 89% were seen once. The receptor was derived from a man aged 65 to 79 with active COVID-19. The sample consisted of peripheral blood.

The DNA for the CDR3 is TGTGCCAGCAGCTCCCGACAGGGTGGTGGCAATCAGCCCCAGCATTTT. Translation gives CASSSRQGGGNQPQHF. The rearrangement links TRBV5-5 to TRBJ1-5; 7 bases agree with TRBD1. Germline CDR1 and CDR2: SGHKS and YYEKEE (reference sequence). Losses at the gene ends were 3 bases for V and 2 bases for J; bases not matched to a gene: 8. CDR3 size: 16 residues.